These 22 T cell receptor beta chains share one sample of origin, sequenced in a study of CD8 T cells in Susac syndrome. RNA, at about 0.5 to 1 ug, was reverse transcribed with random hexamers. TCRdb re-called the immunoSEQ multiplex PCR reads with MiXCR, one entry per CDR3 protein. Of about 200,000 distinct CDR3 sequences in the sample, roughly 94% were seen once. Sequencing was performed on CD4+ T cells from PBMCs. Receptor source: a human donor in good health.

This clonotype was seen more than once but under ten times. V gene TRBV12-3 or TRBV12-4 combines with J gene TRBJ2-1; 7 bases are shared with TRBD1. Germline trimming cut 6 bases from V and 4 bases from J; bases unmatched to any gene: 3. The CDR3 extends over 13 amino acids. The CDR3 here is CASSWGQYNEQFF. CDR3 in DNA: TGTGCCAGCAGCTGGGGACAGTACAATGAGCAGTTCTTC.

The chain has TRBV2 and TRBJ2-2; maybe TRBD1 (6 bases). Trimming stripped 2 bases from V and 5 bases from J, with 6 bases between. Germline CDR1 SNHLY, CDR2 FYNNEI. The CDR3 spans 13 residues. The CDR3 is CASSERGTGELFF. For the CDR3, the DNA is TGTGCCAGCAGTGAAAGGGGGACCGGGGAGCTGTTTTTT.

A single count supports this clonotype. The CDR3 protein is CASSSVVLGGETQYF. The CDR3 nucleotides are TGTGCCAGCAGCTCCGTGGTACTGGGGGGGGAGACCCAGTACTTC. The rearrangement uses TRBV7-6 and TRBJ2-5; 7 nucleotides match TRBD2. Germline-derived CDR1 and CDR2 are SGHVS and FNYEAQ. Trimming took 4 bases from V and 5 from J; bases not matched to a gene: 10. CDR3 length: 15 amino acids.

The chain recombines TRBV2 with TRBJ1-4, with 8 bases identical to TRBD1. The CDR3 is made up of 14 amino acids. From germline, CDR1 is SNHLY and CDR2 FYNNEI. J gave up 6 bases and V 6 bases, and 6 bases lay outside the gene matches. The CDR3 DNA sequence: TGTGCCAGCAGCCCTGACAGGGGCCATGAAAAACTGTTTTTT. Encoded protein: CASSPDRGHEKLFF.

This clonotype showed up just a few times. This sequence joins TRBV29-1 and TRBJ2-6; unclear D gene. Trimming removed 4 bases at V and 2 bases at J, with 6 bases between. Germline CDR1 and CDR2: SQVTM and ANQGSEA. The CDR3 spans 13 residues. DNA of the CDR3: TGCAGCGTTGGCGAAACTGGGGCCAACGTCCTGACTTTC. Amino acid sequence: CSVGETGANVLTF. Supplemented by reference TRBV29-1 and TRBJ2-6, the full variable domain reads SAVISQKPSRDICQRGTSLTIQCQVDSQVTMMFWYRQQPGQSLTLIATANQGSEATYESGFVIDKFPISRPNLTFSTLTVSNMSPEDSSIYLCSVGETGANVLTFGAGSRLTVL.

The chain is built from TRBV29-1 and TRBJ2-5, with D perhaps TRBD1 (5 bases). The CDR3 runs to 15 residues. V was trimmed by 8 bases and J by 1 base, leaving 20 bases between them. Germline assignment: CDR1 SQVTM and CDR2 ANQGSEA. The CDR3 DNA is TGCAGCTTAGGGGCCCAGGGCCAGTTCCAAGAGACCCAGTACTTC. It translates to CSLGAQGQFQETQYF.

A single count supports this clonotype. V usage is TRBV3-1 and J usage is TRBJ1-6, with D uncertain. Germline lookup yields CDR1 LGHDT and CDR2 YNNKEL (reference sequence). V was shortened by 3 bases and J by 11 bases, with 23 bases between the two germline ends. This CDR3 is 17 amino acids long. Here the CDR3 reads CASSHETWEKEHPPLHF. Written as DNA, the CDR3 is TGTGCCAGCAGCCACGAAACATGGGAAAAGGAGCATCCACCCCTCCACTTT.

The chain is built from TRBV7-9 and TRBJ1-5; D remains unclear. With 3 bases removed from V and 5 bases from J, the gap between germline ends came to 14 bases. Germline V lookup: CDR1 SEHNR, CDR2 FQNEAQ (reference sequence). The CDR3 runs 15 residues. The CDR3 protein is CASSLGDNRDQPQHF. As DNA, the CDR3 is TGTGCCAGCAGCTTGGGTGACAATAGAGATCAGCCCCAGCATTTT.

V and J are TRBV27 and TRBJ2-1, with 10 bases matching TRBD2. The CDR3 length is 16 residues. Germline trimming cut 5 bases from V and 6 bases from J; bases unmatched to any gene: 10. CDR1 and CDR2 from the germline V gene are MNHEY and SMNVEV (reference sequence). The CDR3 region has the DNA TGTGCCAGCAGTCGAGGGCTAGCGGGAGACAGCAATGAGCAGTTCTTC. As protein: CASSRGLAGDSNEQFF.

V is TRBV3-1 and J is TRBJ2-5; the match to TRBD1 covers 7 bases. The CDR3 consists of 14 residues. With 2 bases clipped from V and 5 bases from J, the junction kept 5 bases outside the gene matches. Germline loops: CDR1 LGHDT, CDR2 YNNKEL (reference sequence). CDR3 bases: TGTGCCAGCAGCCAACAGGGGGTCGGGGAGACCCAGTACTTC. Translating gives CASSQQGVGETQYF.

The CDR3 DNA reads as TGTGCCAGCAGTTACGACAGGAACTATGGCTACACCTTC. Translated, it gives CASSYDRNYGYTF. The genes are TRBV6-5 and TRBJ1-2, with TRBD1 as a possible D gene (6 bases). The ends were cut back, 2 bases at V and 2 bases at J, with 6 bases in the middle. The CDR3 length is 13 residues. The germline V gene encodes CDR1 MNHEY and CDR2 SVGAGI.

The table lists this clonotype with a count of one. This sequence joins TRBV28 and TRBJ2-7; D gene uncertain. This CDR3 spans 12 amino acids. The germline V gene encodes CDR1 MDHEN and CDR2 SYDVKM. Trimming took off 5 bases at V and 4 bases at J, with 9 bases between the two ends. The CDR3 here is CASSSSPYEQYV. Here the CDR3 DNA reads TGTGCCAGCAGTAGTTCCCCGTACGAGCAGTACGTC.

CDR3: CASSPRTALTNTQYF. In DNA form, the CDR3 reads TGTGCCAGCAGTCCGAGGACAGCCTTGACGAATACGCAGTATTTT. The chain links TRBV6-6 to TRBJ2-3; weak D call: TRBD1 (6 bases). V was clipped by 5 bases and J by 7 bases, with 19 bases between them. There are 15 residues in the CDR3. Germline V gives CDR1 MNHNY, CDR2 SVGAGI (reference sequence).

The chain recombines TRBV7-8 with TRBJ2-7, with D perhaps matching TRBD1 (6 bases). The length of the CDR3 is 14 residues. Trimming pared 6 bases from V and 6 bases from J, leaving 18 bases between. The germline V gene encodes CDR1 SGHVS and CDR2 FQNEAQ. CDR3 region: CASRLQGDSAEQYF. The CDR3 DNA reads TGTGCCAGCAGACTACAGGGAGATAGTGCCGAGCAGTACTTC.

The chain uses TRBV24-1 and TRBJ1-2, with TRBD1 matching 9 bases. CDR1 and CDR2 from the germline V gene are KGHDR and SFDVKD. The CDR3 consists of 16 residues. Trimming removed 4 bases from V and 0 bases from J; junction bases left unmatched: 5. The CDR3 bases are TGTGCCACCAGTGACCGAACAGGGGGCTCTAACTATGGCTACACCTTC. Its protein product is CATSDRTGGSNYGYTF.

J is TRBJ2-7 and V is TRBV20-1; 9 nucleotides agree with TRBD2. Trimming at V came to 5 bases and at J to 2 bases, leaving 10 bases not matched to a gene. The V gene's germline CDR1 is DFQATT and CDR2 SNEGSKA (reference sequence). The CDR3 length is 15 residues. Written as DNA, the CDR3 is TGCAGTGCTGGAACCGGGACTAGCATTGCCTACGAGCAGTACGTC. It translates to CSAGTGTSIAYEQYV.

This sequence joins TRBV4-3 and TRBJ2-3, with no clear D. CDR1 and CDR2 from the germline V gene are LGHNA and YSLEER. The CDR3 consists of 15 residues. The V end was cut by 4 bases, the J end by 5 bases, with 16 bases between. CDR3 residues: CASSRGRMSGDTQYF. The DNA for the CDR3 is TGCGCCAGCAGCCGCGGACGAATGAGTGGAGATACGCAGTATTTT.

V gene TRBV29-1 combines with J gene TRBJ2-5; 12 positions agree with TRBD1. In germline, CDR1 is SQVTM, CDR2 ANQGSEA. V lost 7 bases and J lost 5; bases outside the gene matches: 8. The CDR3 has 14 amino acids. CDR3 bases: TGCAGCGGCGGGACAGGGGGCTTCGGGGAGACCCAGTACTTC. It specifies CSGGTGGFGETQYF.

The chain carries TRBV2 and TRBJ1-2; D ambiguous. The CDR3 has 13 amino acids. Germline CDR1 SNHLY, CDR2 FYNNEI. V lost 0 bases, J lost 4 bases, and 6 bases lay in between. For the CDR3, the DNA is TGTGCCAGCAGTGAAGCGCGAAGCTATGGCTACACCTTC. Its protein product is CASSEARSYGYTF.

Remarks on this clonotype: A junction boundary mismatches the germline segment, possibly from a read error. This chain connects TRBV5-1 to TRBJ2-5, with D uncertain. The CDR3 is 14 residues long. Germline lookup yields CDR1 SGHRS and CDR2 YFSETQ. CDR3 in DNA: TGTGCCAGCAGCTTGGTCCCTGATCAAGAGACCCAGTACTTC. This sequence encodes CASSLVPDQETQYF.

The CDR3 nucleotides are TGTGCCAGCAGTTACTCAGGGGGATGGGGGGACGATCAGCCCCAGCATTTT. This encodes CASSYSGGWGDDQPQHF. The V call is TRBV6-5, the J call TRBJ1-5; D may be TRBD1 (6 bases). The CDR3 spans 17 residues. CDR1 and CDR2 from the germline V gene are MNHEY and SVGAGI. Trimming took off 0 bases at V and 5 bases at J, with 17 bases between the two ends.

Here the CDR3 reads CAIGIHGTAKTVETQYF. CDR3 DNA: TGTGCCATCGGCATACACGGGACTGCCAAGACGGTGGAGACCCAGTACTTC. The chain couples TRBV24-1 to TRBJ2-5; D may be TRBD2 (6 bases). Trimming cost V 11 bases and J 5 bases, with 29 bases left between them. In germline, CDR1 is KGHDR, CDR2 SFDVKD. This CDR3 is built from 17 residues.